Included here is one T cell receptor (beta chain) sequence, with context. What it recognizes is unknown. Vbeta (60) and Jbeta (13) primers were used in the PCR. In the original processing: About 10 million shared chains were among tens of millions of unique TCR beta chains counted in a later analysis. Sequencing was performed with immunoSEQ multiplex PCR; in TCRdb, only in-frame clones are kept and a portion is missing. The V and J calls and clone size were taken over from that table, and D and trimming were inferred from the DNA. The sample holds fewer than 200,000 clones, roughly 79% seen once. Among the donors, all were healthy bone marrow donors. This specimen comes from a study of cytomegalovirus exposure and HLA in healthy donors. CDR1 is GTSNPN and CDR2 is SVGIG in the germline V gene (reference sequence). V was pared by 5 bases and J by 4 bases, with 14 bases of the junction left unmatched. This CDR3 has 16 amino acids.

Study conclusions and caveats: After further analysis at a later stage, 16,951 TCR beta sequences were associated with HLA alleles at 0.05 false discovery rate.

Sequencing was done on a sample of PBMCs. The chain is built from TRBV30 and TRBJ1-1; 9 positions agree with TRBD1. This sequence originates from a woman aged 18 to 35 in good health and CMV-seropositive. DNA for the CDR3: TGTGCCTGGGGTCGGATACAGGGGGCTCGGGGCACTGAAGCTTTCTTT. Its translation is CAWGRIQGARGTEAFF. Combining the CDR3 with reference TRBV30 and TRBJ1-1 gives the whole variable domain SQTIHQWPATLVQPVGSPLSLECTVEGTSNPNLYWYRQAAGRGLQLLFYSVGIGQISSEVPQNLSASRPQDRQFILSSKKLLLSDSGFYLCAWGRIQGARGTEAFFGQGTRLTVV.